The clone carrying this T cell receptor (beta chain) turned up a few times. These data come from a study of T-cell memory formation after mild COVID-19. MiXCR was run by TCRdb on the 5' RACE reads, yielding one entry per CDR3 protein. The sample lists fewer than 250,000 distinct CDR3 sequences; around 19% were seen once. V was pared by 4 bases and J by 0 bases, with 7 bases of the junction left unmatched. This CDR3 has 15 amino acids. Germline CDR1 and CDR2: SGDLS and YYNGEE. The clonotype originates from an adult woman who had mild COVID-19 (a few samples of this study predate the infection). Cell type and time point are not known. Material: PBMCs or a T cell subset sorted from them (not recorded which). The chain carries TRBV9 and TRBJ2-7; 7 bases fit TRBD1. The CDR3 region has the DNA TGTGCCAGCAGCCCCCGGGACAGTAGCTCCTACGAGCAGTACTTC. It translates to CASSPRDSSSYEQYF.